This record covers a single T cell receptor (beta chain). Trimming left V 1 base short and J 1 base short, with 8 bases between. This CDR3 region has 15 residues. An expansion of CD8+CD57+ cells by flow cytometry had been shown in patients chosen for sequencing. The enrolled patients all had severe acquired aplastic anemia. TCR beta VDJ combinations and CDR3 sequences were profiled from genomic DNA. In TCRdb, the reads were re-called with MiXCR into one record per CDR3 protein. The sample comprises fewer than 80,000 distinct CDR3 sequences, 70% of which are singletons, and approximately 81% rests with the top ten. This entry belongs to a study of CD8+CD57+ T cells in acquired aplastic anemia. Study background: The sorted CD4+ and CD8+ cells yielded an average approximately 3 ug of DNA.

Sequencing input: sorted CD4+, CD8+, or CD8+CD57+ T cells (not recorded which) from PBMCs. The chain carries TRBV12-3 or TRBV12-4 and TRBJ1-3; D is ambiguous. This TCR came from a human donor with aplastic anemia. CDR3 region: CASSLVRLSGNTIYF. As DNA, the CDR3 is TGTGCCAGCAGTTTAGTTCGGTTATCTGGAAACACCATATATTTT.